The TCR beta chain under discussion was sequenced for a study of CD8+ T cells in alopecia areata. Study summary: Treated patients were given 5 to 10 mg oral tofacitinib twice daily.

General study points: Compared with normal scalp, lesional scalp had higher clonality and more expanded CD8+ clones.

This clone was observed a single time. As yet, its antigen is unknown. The junction departs from the called germline gene at one end, perhaps through a read error. In each case, RNA was isolated and then reverse transcribed into cDNA as the sequencing template. The data were produced by immunoSEQ multiplex PCR, yet TCRdb's version contains in-frame clones alone and is incomplete. The repertoire consists of 150,000 or so clones, with 47% occurring once and the leading ten covering roughly 7.5%. What was sequenced was CD4+ T cells sorted from blood. This TCR was sampled from a human donor with alopecia areata.

CDR3 sequence reads: CAISAPGTGTYEQYF. The CDR3 bases are TGTGCCATCAGTGCCCCCGGGACAGGCACCTACGAGCAGTACTTC. This chain uses TRBV6-5 with TRBJ2-7, with 8 nucleotides matching TRBD1. Germline V gene data show CDR1 as MNHEY and CDR2 as SVGAGI. This CDR3 is 15 amino acids long.